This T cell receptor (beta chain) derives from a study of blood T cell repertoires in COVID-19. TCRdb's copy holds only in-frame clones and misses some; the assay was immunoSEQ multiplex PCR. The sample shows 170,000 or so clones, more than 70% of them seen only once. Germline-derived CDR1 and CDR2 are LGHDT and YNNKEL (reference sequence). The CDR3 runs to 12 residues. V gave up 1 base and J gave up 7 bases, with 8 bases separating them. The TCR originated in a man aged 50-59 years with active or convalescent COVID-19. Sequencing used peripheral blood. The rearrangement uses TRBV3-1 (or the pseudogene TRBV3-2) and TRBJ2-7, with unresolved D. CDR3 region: CASSQVGREQYF. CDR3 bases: TGTGCCAGCAGCCAAGTGGGCCGGGAGCAGTACTTC.